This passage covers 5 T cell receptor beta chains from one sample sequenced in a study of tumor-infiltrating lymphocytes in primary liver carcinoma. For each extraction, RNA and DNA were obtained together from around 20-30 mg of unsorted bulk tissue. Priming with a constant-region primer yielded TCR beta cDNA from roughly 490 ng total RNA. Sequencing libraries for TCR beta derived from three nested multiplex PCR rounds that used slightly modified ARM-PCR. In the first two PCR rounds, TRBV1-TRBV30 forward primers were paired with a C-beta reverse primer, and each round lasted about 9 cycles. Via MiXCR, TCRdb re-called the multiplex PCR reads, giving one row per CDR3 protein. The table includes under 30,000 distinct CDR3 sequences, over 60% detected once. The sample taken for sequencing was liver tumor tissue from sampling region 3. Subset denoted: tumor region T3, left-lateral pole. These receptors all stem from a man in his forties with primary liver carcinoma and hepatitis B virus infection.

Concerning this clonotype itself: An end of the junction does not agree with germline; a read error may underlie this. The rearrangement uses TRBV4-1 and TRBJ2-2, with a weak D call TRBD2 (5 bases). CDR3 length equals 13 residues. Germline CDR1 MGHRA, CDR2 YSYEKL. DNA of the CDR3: TGCGCCAGCACCCAAGTGGCCCCCGGGGAACTGTTTTTT. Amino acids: CASTQVAPGELFF.

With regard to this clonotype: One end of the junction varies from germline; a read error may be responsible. DNA of the CDR3: TGCAGCGTCATCACTGGGGCGTACGAGCACTACTTC. It translates to CSVITGAYEHYF. The chain carries TRBV29-1 and TRBJ2-7, with D possibly TRBD1 on 5 matching bases. CDR1 and CDR2 (germline): SQVTM, ANQGSEA. The CDR3 totals 12 residues.

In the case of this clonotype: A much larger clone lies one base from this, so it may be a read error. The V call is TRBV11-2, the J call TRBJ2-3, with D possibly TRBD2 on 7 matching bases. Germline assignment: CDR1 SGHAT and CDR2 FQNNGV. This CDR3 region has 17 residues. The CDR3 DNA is TGTGCCAGCACCTTAGGGGGACTAACGTACACGTCAGATACGCAGTATTTT. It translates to CASTLGGLTYTSDTQYF.

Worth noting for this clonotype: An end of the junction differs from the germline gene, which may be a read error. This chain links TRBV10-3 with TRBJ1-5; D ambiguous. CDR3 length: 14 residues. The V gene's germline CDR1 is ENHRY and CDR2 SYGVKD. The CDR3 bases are TGTGCTATCAGTGAGTATGAGGAGGATCAGCCCCAGCATTTT. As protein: CAISEYEEDQPQHF.

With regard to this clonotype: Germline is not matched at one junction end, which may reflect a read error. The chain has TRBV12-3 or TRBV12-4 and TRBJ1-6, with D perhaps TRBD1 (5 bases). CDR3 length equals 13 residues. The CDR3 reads CASSDRDDSHLHF. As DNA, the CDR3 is TGTGCCAGCTCCGACAGAGACGACTCACACCTCCACTTT.